These 3 T cell receptor beta chains share one sample of origin, sequenced in a study of T cells after somatic rescue of genetic block. The assay was immunoSEQ multiplex PCR, and TCRdb's table has in-frame clones only and misses some. The repertoire holds some 15,000 clones, about 71% seen once, with approximately 14% in the top ten. Sequenced: peripheral blood mononuclear cells (PBMCs). These receptors were taken from a boy aged 5-17 years.

The chain is built from TRBV6-1 and TRBJ2-7; 11 bases are shared with TRBD2. V lost 4 bases and J lost 4; bases outside the gene matches: 9. CDR3 length: 16 residues. In germline, CDR1 is MNHNS, CDR2 SASEGT. The CDR3, as DNA: TGTGCCAGCAGTGTATCGGGACTAGCGGCCATTTACGAGCAGTACTTC. Translated: CASSVSGLAAIYEQYF.

This clone was observed a handful of times. This sequence joins TRBV2 and TRBJ1-4, with TRBD1 as a possible D gene (5 bases). Germline-derived CDR1 and CDR2 are SNHLY and FYNNEI. The CDR3 covers 14 residues. V was clipped by 6 bases and J by 7 bases, with 15 bases between them. In nucleotides, the CDR3 is TGTGCCAGCAGGGTCTCGGGACCGCTTGAAAAACTGTTTTTT. It translates to CASRVSGPLEKLFF.

The chain carries TRBV7-9 and TRBJ2-6, with 9 bases identical to TRBD1. The trim removed 5 bases at V and 3 bases at J, leaving 11 bases unmatched. The length of the CDR3 is 18 residues. Germline CDR1 reads SEHNR; CDR2 reads FQNEAQ (reference sequence). The DNA of the CDR3 is TGTGCCAGCAGCCGAATTACAGGGGGCGAGTATGGGGCCAACGTCCTGACTTTC. This translates into CASSRITGGEYGANVLTF.